This T cell receptor beta chain was profiled in a study of blood T cells in healthy people across ages. General observations from the study: The fall in TCR beta diversity per million T cells was roughly linear with age. Among long-lived donors, naive CD4+ cells were more numerous and diversity higher than in aged donors.

Remarks on this clonotype: Its specificity is unknown.

Germline V gives CDR1 MGHRA, CDR2 YSYEKL. Trimming shortened V by 4 bases and J by 11 bases, and 20 bases separated the two germline ends. The CDR3 sequence is 14 residues long. Primed by a sample-barcoded 5' primer and a J-beta primer mix, a second PCR proceeded for about 6 to 12 cycles. TCRdb recomputed calls from the 5' RACE reads with MiXCR, one row per CDR3 protein. The sample lists over a million distinct CDR3 sequences, approximately 43% seen once, with around 4% in the top ten. Every sample had a minimum of 6.5 million PBMCs isolated. Total RNA extraction produced at least 5.5 micrograms (per sample) for the study.

The V gene is TRBV4-1, the J gene TRBJ2-5; tentatively, D is TRBD2 (5 bases). The sequence was obtained from a woman aged 18-29 years in good health. Material: blood. The CDR3 DNA reads TGCGCCAGCAGCCCGAGGTCCCTTCGGGATGAGCAGTACTTC. The encoded protein is CASSPRSLRDEQYF.